The 17 T cell receptor beta chains below all came from one sample that was sequenced in a study of blood T cell repertoires in COVID-19. Repertoires were generated with immunoSEQ multiplex PCR, while TCRdb's copy carries only in-frame clones and drops some. The table shows roughly 52,000 clones, with 82% occurring only once. Sequencing was carried out using peripheral blood. The receptors stem from a man older than 75 with COVID-19, enrolled during active disease.

This chain connects TRBV28 to TRBJ1-1; D remains ambiguous. From germline, CDR1 is MDHEN and CDR2 SYDVKM. The CDR3 runs to 14 residues. V dropped 2 bases and J dropped 5 bases, with 12 bases sitting between them. The CDR3 here is CASSLGGPGTEAFF. CDR3 nucleotide sequence: TGTGCCAGCAGTTTAGGCGGGCCGGGGACTGAAGCTTTCTTT. Based on the CDR3 plus reference TRBV28 and TRBJ1-1, the full variable domain is DVKVTQSSRYLVKRTGEKVFLECVQDMDHENMFWYRQDPGLGLRLIYFSYDVKMKEKGDIPEGYSVSREKKERFSLILESASTNQTSMYLCASSLGGPGTEAFFGQGTRLTVV.

The chain links TRBV5-1 to TRBJ2-3; D remains ambiguous. This CDR3 is 15 amino acids long. Germline values: CDR1 SGHRS, CDR2 YFSETQ. Trimming pared 3 bases from V and 3 bases from J, leaving 14 bases between. The CDR3 DNA reads as TGCGCCAGCAGCTCAGACCCCCCGGGTACAGATACGCAGTATTTT. Its translation is CASSSDPPGTDTQYF.

This chain links TRBV5-4 with TRBJ2-3; TRBD1 might be the D (5 bases). Looked up from germline, CDR1 is SGHNT and CDR2 is YYREEE (reference sequence). Trimming stripped 4 bases from V and 0 bases from J, with 15 bases between. The CDR3 has 16 residues. The CDR3 reads CASSPSGAASTDTQYF. In nucleotides, the CDR3 is TGTGCCAGCAGCCCCTCTGGGGCGGCTAGCACAGATACGCAGTATTTT.

This chain joins TRBV19 and TRBJ1-1; TRBD1 might be the D (6 bases). Germline CDR1 LNHDA, CDR2 SQIVND (reference sequence). This CDR3 has 17 amino acids. The ends were cut back, 3 bases at V and 4 bases at J, with 21 bases in the middle. In nucleotides, the CDR3 is TGTGCCAGTAGTATTAGGCCATCGTACAGGGACGTCACTGAAGCTTTCTTT. Residues: CASSIRPSYRDVTEAFF.

V usage is TRBV7-6 and J usage is TRBJ2-2, with D maybe TRBD2 (5 bases). With 3 bases removed from V and 4 bases from J, the gap between germline ends came to 12 bases. CDR3 length: 15 amino acids. Germline-derived CDR1 and CDR2 are SGHVS and FNYEAQ. This CDR3 is CASSFKAGVTGELFF. The CDR3, as DNA: TGTGCCAGCAGCTTCAAGGCCGGGGTCACCGGGGAGCTGTTTTTT. The full variable domain, rest sourced from reference TRBV7-6 and TRBJ2-2, is GAGVSQSPRYKVTKRGQDVALRCDPISGHVSLYWYRQALGQGPEFLTYFNYEAQQDKSGLPNDRFSAERPEGSISTLTIQRTEQRDSAMYRCASSFKAGVTGELFFGEGSRLTVL.

The chain is built from TRBV5-1 and TRBJ2-5, with 8 bases identical to TRBD1. Germline V lookup: CDR1 SGHRS, CDR2 YFSETQ. The CDR3 runs to 14 residues. The ends lost 3 bases at V and 6 bases at J; junction bases unmatched: 7. The CDR3: CASSSTGDSKTQYF. In DNA, the CDR3 is TGCGCCAGCAGCTCGACAGGGGATTCGAAGACCCAGTACTTC. The whole variable domain, filled in from reference TRBV5-1 and TRBJ2-5, reads KAGVTQTPRYLIKTRGQQVTLSCSPISGHRSVSWYQQTPGQGLQFLFEYFSETQRNKGNFPGRFSGRQFSNSRSEMNVSTLELGDSALYLCASSSTGDSKTQYFGPGTRLLVL.

This chain links TRBV24-1 with TRBJ2-2, with 8 nucleotides matching TRBD2. This CDR3 is 16 amino acids long. V lost 3 bases to trimming and J lost 4 bases; unmatched junction nucleotides: 6. Per the germline V gene, CDR1 is KGHDR and CDR2 is SFDVKD. CDR3 DNA: TGTGCCACCAGTGATCTACGGACTAGCCCCACCGGGGAGCTGTTTTTT. Its protein is CATSDLRTSPTGELFF.

V usage is TRBV5-1 and J usage is TRBJ2-2; 8 bases agree with TRBD1. There are 14 residues in the CDR3. Germline lookup yields CDR1 SGHRS and CDR2 YFSETQ. J lost 6 bases, V lost 2 bases, and 3 bases had no gene match. CDR3: CASSFQGAPGELFF. The DNA of the CDR3 is TGCGCCAGCAGCTTCCAGGGGGCCCCCGGGGAGCTGTTTTTT.

V is TRBV7-9 and J is TRBJ1-5, with TRBD1 matching over 12 bases. After removal of 5 bases from V and 9 bases from J, the junction contained 5 bases not matched to a gene. CDR1 is SEHNR, CDR2 FQNEAQ, per germline (reference sequence). This CDR3 comprises 14 residues. CDR3 sequence: CASSPGTGGRPQHF. DNA for the CDR3: TGTGCCAGCAGCCCAGGGACAGGGGGCCGGCCCCAGCATTTT.

The V call is TRBV11-2, the J call TRBJ2-3, with 9 bases fitting TRBD2. The CDR3 consists of 15 residues. V lost 6 bases to trimming and J lost 5 bases; unmatched junction nucleotides: 9. CDR1 is SGHAT, CDR2 FQNNGV, per germline. The CDR3 loop reads CASRPLGLAEDTQYF. In DNA form, the CDR3 reads TGTGCCAGCAGGCCCCTGGGACTAGCTGAAGATACGCAGTATTTT.

The rearrangement links TRBV10-1 to TRBJ1-5; TRBD1 is a possible D gene (5 bases). The CDR3 loop spans 13 amino acids. Per germline, CDR1 WNHNN and CDR2 SYGVQD (reference sequence). The V gene lost 6 bases and the J gene lost 6 bases, with 12 bases spanning the gap. The CDR3 DNA follows: TGCGCCAGCAGCCAAGGGGAAGGTCAGCCCCAGCATTTT. It encodes CASSQGEGQPQHF.

The V gene is TRBV7-2, the J gene TRBJ1-1; 9 bases line up with TRBD1. Germline V gives CDR1 SGHTA, CDR2 FQGNSA. The CDR3 contains 12 residues. With 5 bases clipped from V and 10 bases from J, the junction kept 5 bases outside the gene matches. CDR3 in amino acids: CASSIDRGRAFF. CDR3 nucleotides: TGTGCCAGCAGCATTGACAGGGGGAGAGCTTTCTTT. Filled out from reference TRBV7-2 and TRBJ1-1, the complete variable domain reads GAGVSQSPSNKVTEKGKDVELRCDPISGHTALYWYRQSLGQGLEFLIYFQGNSAPDKSGLPSDRFSAERTGGSVSTLTIQRTQQEDSAVYLCASSIDRGRAFFGQGTRLTVV.

This clone appeared once. The chain is built from TRBV4-3 and TRBJ2-7; 8 bases map to TRBD2. The CDR3 has 15 residues. Germline assignment: CDR1 LGHNA and CDR2 YSLEER. The V and J ends lost 6 bases and 0 bases, in that order; junction bases with no gene match: 7. The CDR3 protein is CASSLSGANSYEQYF. The CDR3 DNA follows: TGCGCCAGCAGTCTTAGCGGGGCTAACTCCTACGAGCAGTACTTC.

The rearrangement uses TRBV12-3 or TRBV12-4 and TRBJ1-5, with 7 bases that match TRBD1. There are 13 residues in the CDR3. Losses at the gene ends were 6 bases for V and 6 bases for J; bases not matched to a gene: 5. The CDR3 here is CASSGQERQPQHF. The CDR3 DNA sequence: TGTGCCAGCAGCGGACAGGAGCGTCAGCCCCAGCATTTT.

J is TRBJ1-5 and V is TRBV27; 9 positions agree with TRBD1. The CDR3 extends over 16 amino acids. Germline assignment: CDR1 MNHEY and CDR2 SMNVEV (reference sequence). With 5 bases clipped from V and 6 bases from J, the junction kept 11 bases outside the gene matches. The CDR3: CASSPGDRVFSQPQHF. The CDR3 nucleotides read TGTGCCAGCAGTCCCGGGGACAGGGTGTTTTCTCAGCCCCAGCATTTT.

This clone was observed a handful of times. This chain links TRBV4-3 with TRBJ1-6; 9 nucleotides agree with TRBD1. This CDR3 has 16 residues. Germline V gene data show CDR1 as LGHNA and CDR2 as YSLEER. The J segment lost 7 bases and the V segment lost 0 bases, leaving 4 bases of the junction unmatched. The CDR3: CASSQEPGQGNSPLHF. The CDR3 DNA sequence: TGCGCCAGCAGCCAAGAGCCGGGACAGGGAAATTCACCCCTCCACTTT.

This rearrangement joins TRBV28 to TRBJ1-1; 9 bases line up with TRBD1. The V gene end was trimmed by 6 bases and the J gene end by 1 base; junction bases not matched to a gene: 6. The CDR3 is 15 amino acids. CDR1 and CDR2 (germline): MDHEN, SYDVKM. The CDR3 coding sequence is TGTGCCAGCAGCTCCCTGGGACAGGGGAACACTGAAGCTTTCTTT. Amino acids: CASSSLGQGNTEAFF.